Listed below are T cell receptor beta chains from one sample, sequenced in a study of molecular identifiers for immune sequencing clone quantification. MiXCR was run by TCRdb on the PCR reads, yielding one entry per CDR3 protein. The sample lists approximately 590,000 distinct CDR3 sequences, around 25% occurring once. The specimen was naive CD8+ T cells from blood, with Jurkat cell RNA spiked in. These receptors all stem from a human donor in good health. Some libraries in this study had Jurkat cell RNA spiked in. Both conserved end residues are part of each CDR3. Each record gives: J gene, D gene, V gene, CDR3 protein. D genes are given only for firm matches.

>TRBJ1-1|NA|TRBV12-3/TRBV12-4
CASRLGGMAMNTEAFF
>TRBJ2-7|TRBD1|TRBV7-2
CASSLSRTGFYEQYF
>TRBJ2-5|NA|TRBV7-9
CASSGDLEETQYF
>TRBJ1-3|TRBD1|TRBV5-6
CASSLGGQGLSGNTIYF
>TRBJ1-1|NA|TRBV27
CASSHLGSEAFF
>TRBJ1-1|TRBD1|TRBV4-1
CASSQVSGGNTEAFF
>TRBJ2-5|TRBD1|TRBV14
CASGQGQATCQETQYF
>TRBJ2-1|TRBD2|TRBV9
CASSVLAGGPNEQFF
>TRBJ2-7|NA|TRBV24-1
CATSGPGPYEQYF
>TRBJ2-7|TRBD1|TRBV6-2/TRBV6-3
CASSYSGDRGAYEQYF
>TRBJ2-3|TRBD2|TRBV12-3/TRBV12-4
CASSFGTSVTDTQYF
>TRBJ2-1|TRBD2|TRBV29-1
CSVPGLAPHNEQFF
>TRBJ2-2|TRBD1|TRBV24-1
CATSDKTGAGELFF
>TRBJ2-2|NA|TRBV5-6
CASSFTGSRLTGELFF
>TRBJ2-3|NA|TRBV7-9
CASSFRDDTDTQYF
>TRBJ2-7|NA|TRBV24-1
CAIEKSGTYEQYF
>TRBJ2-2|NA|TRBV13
CASRIGVNTGELFF
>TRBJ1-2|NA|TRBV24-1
CATSEGTFQGYTF
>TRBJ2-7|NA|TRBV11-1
CASSFLASVPYEQYF
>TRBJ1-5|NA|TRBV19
CASSIGTRGSNQPQHF
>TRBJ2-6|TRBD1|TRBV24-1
CATISGGGSGANVLTF
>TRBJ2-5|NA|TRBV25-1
CASRGVGEETQYF